This T cell receptor beta chain is from a study of shared clonotypes between healthy human individuals. Whole-study context: Donors consisted of two women and a few men between 18 and 49. Overall study findings and caveats: Rarefaction showed sorted-subset sequencing was incomplete despite large depth.

The CDR3 length is 14 residues. V was clipped by 6 bases and J by 6 bases, with 18 bases between them. CDR1 LNHDA and CDR2 SQIVND come from the germline V gene (reference sequence). Using immunoSEQ multiplex PCR, the repertoire was profiled, and TCRdb retains in-frame clones only, with some absent. This table holds about 1.5 million clones, around 97% found once. Details on this clone: What it binds is unknown.

Donors, healthy HIV-negative adults, lacked recent acute infections or vaccinations. The sample consisted of naive CD4+ T cells sorted from blood. Described subset: CD45RA+ positively selected. V usage is TRBV19 and J usage is TRBJ2-7; possibly TRBD1 or TRBD2 for D (5 bases each). This clonotype was sampled from a man aged 25 to 40 in good health. CDR3 in amino acids: CASRAGTGPFEQYF. CDR3 nucleotides: TGTGCCAGTAGAGCCGGGACCGGACCCTTCGAGCAGTACTTC. The whole variable domain, remainder taken from reference TRBV19 and TRBJ2-7, is DGGITQSPKYLFRKEGQNVTLSCEQNLNHDAMYWYRQDPGQGLRLIYYSQIVNDFQKGDIAEGYSVSREKKESFPLTVTSAQKNPTAFYLCASRAGTGPFEQYFGPGTRLTVT.